The TCR beta chain under discussion was sequenced for a study of HIV-infected children after antiretroviral therapy interruption. Study-wide results and caveats: After treatment interruption started, naive CD4+ CDR3 overlap across time points dropped. By the end of treatment interruption, naive CD4+ clonality (Gini) increased.

In germline, CDR1 is ENHRY, CDR2 SYGVKD. The length of the CDR3 is 16 residues. V was pared by 0 bases and J by 7 bases, with 18 bases between. The sample's treatment: PENTA 11 planned treatment interruption arm or continuous ART arm. Cryopreserved PBMC samples required at least 5 million viable cells. Sorting from thawed PBMCs isolated naive CD4+ CD45RA+ CD45RO- T cells. In this sample, this clonotype turned up many times. The antigen remains undetermined. A 3' RACE protocol on RNA, with unique molecular identifiers, produced the TCR library. TCRdb reprocessed the 3' RACE reads with MiXCR, giving one entry per CDR3 protein. The table shows 40,000 to 55,000 distinct CDR3 sequences, with around 4% occurring only once.

The chain uses TRBV10-3 and TRBJ2-5; D unresolved. The receptor's source is a pool of human donors with HIV. The sample was CD45RA+ CD4+ T cells from PBMCs, pooled from several time points, taken from a donor given antiretroviral therapy, either interrupted or continuous. Subset indicated: naive CD4+ CD45RA+ CD45RO- T cells. DNA for the CDR3: TGTGCCATCAGTGAGTCGAATTACCAACCGGGCGGGACCCAGTACTTC. Its translation is CAISESNYQPGGTQYF.